The T cell receptor beta chain described here comes from a study of OX40 agonist ivuxolimab in advanced cancers. About this clone itself: The antigen is not known.

CDR1 LGHNT and CDR2 FRNRAP come from the germline V gene. The CDR3 covers 22 residues. V gave up 0 bases and J gave up 4 bases; unmatched junction bases: 23. The data were produced by immunoSEQ multiplex PCR, yet TCRdb's version contains in-frame clones alone and is incomplete. The sample shows fewer than 70,000 clones, over 60% of them seen only once. Study-wide findings and caveats: Mean expanded clone counts were higher in CD8+ than CD4+ T cells.

The chain couples TRBV12-5 to TRBJ2-3; 9 bases line up with TRBD2. The source was CD4+ or CD8+ T cells sorted from blood, collected in a trial of the OX40 agonist ivuxolimab. The receptor's source is an adult with an advanced solid tumor such as melanoma, head and neck, liver or kidney cancer. CDR3 DNA: TGTGCTAGTGGTTTGGTACGGGAGCCGAGGGGTAGCGGGAGCAAATATTCAGATACGCAGTATTTT. Translating gives CASGLVREPRGSGSKYSDTQYF.